The 30 T cell receptor beta chains listed next were all sequenced from one sample in a study of shared clonotypes between healthy human individuals. Using immunoSEQ multiplex PCR, the repertoire was profiled, and TCRdb retains in-frame clones only, with some absent. The sample contains hundreds of thousands of clones, roughly four fifths of which appear only once. Sample: PBMCs. Receptor source: a woman aged 40 to 49 in good health. Some clones in this sample may be carry-over from other donors' samples.

The chain couples TRBV27 to TRBJ1-2; 9 bases fit TRBD1. Germline values: CDR1 MNHEY, CDR2 SMNVEV (reference sequence). The CDR3 spans 13 residues. V was clipped by 7 bases and J by 8 bases; unmatched bases: 8. In DNA, the CDR3 is TGTGCCAGCACACCTACAGGGGGCGTCGGCTACACCTTC. As protein: CASTPTGGVGYTF.

This clone was counted only a few times. The rearrangement links TRBV28 to TRBJ1-5; D unresolved. Germline loops: CDR1 MDHEN, CDR2 SYDVKM. CDR3 size: 16 residues. The V and J ends lost 5 bases and 2 bases respectively, with 16 bases between them. The CDR3 DNA sequence: TGTGCCAGCAGTCCCACGGGAGGGATAGGCAATCAGCCCCAGCATTTT. This translates into CASSPTGGIGNQPQHF.

V and J are TRBV7-6 and TRBJ1-1; D gene uncertain. V lost 1 base to trimming and J lost 3 bases, with 9 bases between them. Germline V CDR1 and CDR2: SGHVS, FNYEAQ. The CDR3 extends over 14 amino acids. The CDR3 loop reads CASSLGRGDTEAFF. The CDR3 nucleotides read TGTGCCAGCAGCTTAGGGCGGGGAGACACTGAAGCTTTCTTT.

The chain links TRBV28 to TRBJ2-7; D remains unclear. CDR3 length: 16 residues. V shed 5 bases and J shed 2 bases, with 19 bases lying between them. The germline CDR1 and CDR2 sequences are MDHEN and SYDVKM. The DNA for the CDR3 is TGTGCCAGCAGTACCGGAGCGCCCGGAGCCGCCTACGAGCAGTACTTC. Its translation is CASSTGAPGAAYEQYF.

This clone was seen a single time. A far more abundant clone sits one base away, making this likely a read error. This sample also contains other DNA sequences that code for the same CDR3. This chain joins TRBV29-1 and TRBJ1-1, with D hard to call. The CDR3 is made up of 12 amino acids. Germline V gene lookup returns CDR1 SQVTM and CDR2 ANQGSEA. CDR3 nucleotides: TGCAGCGTTGAACGGGTCAGCACTGAAGCTTTCTTC. As protein: CSVERVSTEAFF.

The chain has TRBV7-8 and TRBJ2-1; TRBD2 aligns across 11 bases. Germline V lookup: CDR1 SGHVS, CDR2 FQNEAQ. The CDR3 has 16 residues. The junction had 9 bases not matched to a gene; V was cut back by 4 bases and J by 7 bases. The CDR3 DNA sequence: TGTGCCAGCAGCTCCATCGCGACTAGCGGGAATAATGAGCAGTTCTTC. As protein: CASSSIATSGNNEQFF.

V gene TRBV7-9 combines with J gene TRBJ1-3, with D unclear. This CDR3 has 12 residues. V lost 0 bases, J lost 5 bases, and 2 bases lay in between. Germline CDR1 and CDR2: SEHNR and FQNEAQ (reference sequence). CDR3 residues: CASSLARNTIYF. CDR3 coding DNA: TGTGCCAGCAGCTTAGCCAGAAACACCATATATTTT.

The gene calls are TRBV9 and TRBJ2-4; tentative D call: TRBD2 (6 bases). Trimming shortened V by 0 bases and J by 5 bases, and 9 bases separated the two germline ends. The CDR3 extends over 14 amino acids. Germline CDR1 and CDR2: SGDLS and YYNGEE. CDR3 residues: CASSVAPGENIQYF. CDR3 nucleotides: TGTGCCAGCAGCGTAGCTCCGGGGGAAAACATTCAGTACTTC.

Points on this clone: It may be a read error: a sequence one base away is much more abundant. The sample contains more than one DNA sequence encoding this CDR3. The J gene is TRBJ2-7, the V gene TRBV13; a possible D gene is TRBD2 (5 bases). Germline-derived CDR1 and CDR2 are PRHDT and FYEKMQ (reference sequence). This CDR3 contains 14 residues. CDR3: CASSETSSGDEQYF. The CDR3 DNA reads TGTGCCAGCAGCGAGACTTCGAGCGGCGACGAGCAGTACTTT.

This clone occurred once. The rearrangement uses TRBV28 and TRBJ2-1; possibly TRBD2 for D (6 bases). The CDR3 spans 15 residues. V lost 6 bases to trimming and J lost 0 bases, with 12 bases between them. The germline V gene has CDR1 MDHEN and CDR2 SYDVKM. CDR3 in amino acids: CASRDSGYSYNEQFF. The CDR3 bases are TGTGCCAGCAGAGATAGCGGCTACTCCTACAATGAGCAGTTCTTC. Supplemented by reference TRBV28 and TRBJ2-1, the full variable domain reads DVKVTQSSRYLVKRTGEKVFLECVQDMDHENMFWYRQDPGLGLRLIYFSYDVKMKEKGDIPEGYSVSREKKERFSLILESASTNQTSMYLCASRDSGYSYNEQFFGPGTRLTVL.

For this clone: A far larger clone is one base from this, pointing to a likely read error. The J gene is TRBJ2-5, the V gene TRBV9; TRBD2 matches at 14 bases. Germline lookup yields CDR1 SGDLS and CDR2 YYNGEE. This CDR3 spans 14 amino acids. The CDR3 bases are TGTACCAGCAGCGTCGGACTAGCGGGAGGGACCCAGTACTTC. It encodes CTSSVGLAGGTQYF.

The gene calls are TRBV7-9 and TRBJ2-7; D may correspond to TRBD1 or TRBD2 (5 bases each). V lost 1 base and J lost 1, with 8 bases in between. The CDR3 has 14 residues. Germline CDR1 and CDR2: SEHNR and FQNEAQ (reference sequence). The DNA of the CDR3 is TGTGCCAGCAGCTTAGAGGGACGGTCCTACGAGCAGTACTTC. As protein: CASSLEGRSYEQYF.

The chain employs TRBV2 and TRBJ2-5, with TRBD2 matching 15 bases. This CDR3 is 16 amino acids long. Losses at the gene ends were 5 bases for V and 4 bases for J; bases not matched to a gene: 5. Per germline, CDR1 SNHLY and CDR2 FYNNEI. The CDR3 loop is CASSPGLAGGGETQYF. The CDR3 bases are TGTGCCAGCAGTCCTGGACTAGCGGGAGGGGGAGAGACCCAGTACTTC.

This clone has a single count. The chain uses TRBV5-1 and TRBJ2-5, with TRBD2 matching over 8 bases. Unmatched junction bases numbered 3, after V lost 4 bases and J lost 1 base. CDR3 length: 14 residues. Per germline, CDR1 SGHRS and CDR2 YFSETQ. The CDR3 here is CASSQAGAQETQYF. CDR3 bases: TGCGCCAGCAGCCAAGCGGGAGCCCAAGAGACCCAGTACTTC.

J is TRBJ1-1 and V is TRBV6-1; D is ambiguous. V was trimmed by 0 bases and J by 5 bases, leaving 7 bases between them. The germline CDR1 and CDR2 sequences are MNHNS and SASEGT. The CDR3 covers 13 residues. CDR3 in amino acids: CASSEARATEAFF. CDR3 DNA: TGTGCCAGCAGTGAAGCGCGCGCGACTGAAGCTTTCTTT.

For this clone: A read error may account for a junction end that differs from germline. Other DNA sequences within the sample encode an identical CDR3. J is TRBJ2-1 and V is TRBV27; 10 bases map to TRBD1. From germline, CDR1 is MNHEY and CDR2 SMNVEV (reference sequence). The CDR3 is 14 amino acids. This CDR3 reads CASSFRDRGNEQFF. CDR3 nucleotides: TGTGCAAGCAGTTTTAGGGACAGGGGCAATGAGCAGTTCTTC.

The chain combines TRBV29-1 with TRBJ2-1; the D is unclear. In germline, CDR1 is SQVTM, CDR2 ANQGSEA. The CDR3 contains 14 residues. V lost 4 bases to trimming and J lost 10 bases, with 20 bases between them. CDR3 sequence reads: CSVVLPEWMGEQFF. The CDR3 DNA is TGCAGCGTTGTATTGCCGGAATGGATGGGAGAGCAGTTCTTC.

Comments on this clone: One base separates it from a far larger clone, so it is likely a read error. Other nucleotide sequences in the sample specify the same CDR3. The chain has TRBV30 and TRBJ2-1; 13 bases are shared with TRBD2. V trimming: 6 bases; J trimming: 4 bases; junction bases outside the gene matches: 6. Germline-derived CDR1 and CDR2 are GTSNPN and SVGIG (reference sequence). The CDR3 consists of 15 residues. CDR3 sequence: CACQGTSGTYNEQFF. The CDR3 bases are TGTGCCTGTCAAGGGACTAGCGGGACTTACAATGAGCAGTTCTTC.

CDR3 sequence (DNA): TGTGCCAGCAGCCAAGGGGAGGGGGAATACGCCGAGCAGTACTTC. This encodes CASSQGEGEYAEQYF. The V call is TRBV25-1, the J call TRBJ2-7, with a possible D match to TRBD2 (7 bases). Germline CDR1 MGHDK, CDR2 SYGVNS. The V end lost 6 bases, the J end lost 6 bases, and 21 bases lay between the germline ends. The CDR3 has 15 residues.

The CDR3 region is CASSALGVTGNTIYF. For the CDR3, the DNA is TGTGCCAGCAGTGCACTAGGGGTAACCGGAAACACCATATATTTT. J is TRBJ1-3 and V is TRBV27; maybe TRBD1 (5 bases). V shed 5 bases and J shed 4 bases, with 15 bases lying between them. The CDR3 spans 15 residues. Germline V lookup: CDR1 MNHEY, CDR2 SMNVEV (reference sequence).

This clone was recorded many times. This CDR3 is also generated by other DNA sequences in the sample. The chain uses TRBV7-9 and TRBJ2-7; D tentatively fits TRBD1 or TRBD2 (5 bases each). Germline V gives CDR1 SEHNR, CDR2 FQNEAQ (reference sequence). The CDR3 is 13 residues long. V was trimmed by 5 bases and J by 3 bases, leaving 11 bases between them. The CDR3 DNA reads as TGTGCCAGCAGCCCGGGACGGTACTACGAGCAGTACTTC. It translates to CASSPGRYYEQYF. The entire variable domain, with the rest obtained from reference TRBV7-9 and TRBJ2-7, is as follows: DTGVSQNPRHKITKRGQNVTFRCDPISEHNRLYWYRQTLGQGPEFLTYFQNEAQLEKSRLLSDRFSAERPKGSFSTLEIQRTEQGDSAMYLCASSPGRYYEQYFGPGTRLTVT.

This chain uses TRBV29-1 with TRBJ2-5; TRBD1 might be the D (5 bases). This CDR3 spans 12 amino acids. Germline V CDR1 and CDR2: SQVTM, ANQGSEA. Trimming removed 4 bases from V and 4 bases from J, with 10 bases in between. Written as DNA, the CDR3 is TGCAGCGTTGGTTCAAGGGGAGAGACCCAGTACTTC. It yields the protein CSVGSRGETQYF.

The chain combines TRBV7-8 with TRBJ2-1; no clear D gene. Germline CDR1 reads SGHVS; CDR2 reads FQNEAQ. V was shortened by 5 bases and J by 0 bases, with 20 bases between the two germline ends. CDR3 length equals 18 residues. This chain's CDR3 is CASSLEGLRGSSYNEQFF. The CDR3, as DNA: TGTGCCAGCAGCCTAGAAGGATTGCGTGGTAGCTCCTACAATGAGCAGTTCTTC.

The rearrangement joins TRBV5-1 to TRBJ1-2; 7 positions agree with TRBD1. There are 18 residues in the CDR3. The ends lost 2 bases at V and 8 bases at J; junction bases unmatched: 21. Germline V gene lookup returns CDR1 SGHRS and CDR2 YFSETQ. In nucleotides, the CDR3 is TGCGCCAGCAGCTTAGCGCCGGGACAGCAGGCCCCGCTCGCAGGCTACACCTTC. Protein product: CASSLAPGQQAPLAGYTF.

V usage is TRBV4-2 and J usage is TRBJ1-5; D is ambiguous. Trimming removed 6 bases at V and 4 bases at J, with 13 bases between. Germline lookup yields CDR1 LGHNA and CDR2 YNFKEQ. The CDR3 is 14 amino acids. Here the CDR3 DNA reads TGTGCCAGCAGTAACCCGGGAGCAAATCAGCCCCAGCATTTT. It yields the protein CASSNPGANQPQHF.

The chain carries TRBV5-4 and TRBJ2-2; TRBD1 matches at 7 bases. The trim removed 5 bases at V and 4 bases at J, leaving 5 bases unmatched. This CDR3 region has 14 residues. Germline assignment: CDR1 SGHNT and CDR2 YYREEE (reference sequence). CDR3 amino acids: CASSFTGVTGELFF. The CDR3 region has the DNA TGTGCCAGCAGTTTTACAGGGGTCACCGGGGAGCTGTTTTTT.

The chain has TRBV25-1 and TRBJ1-2; 11 bases line up with TRBD1. V trimming: 4 bases; J trimming: 2 bases; junction bases outside the gene matches: 0. The CDR3 is made up of 14 amino acids. Germline V gene lookup returns CDR1 MGHDK and CDR2 SYGVNS. CDR3 protein: CASSGDRGNYGYTF. The CDR3 DNA reads as TGTGCCAGCAGTGGGGACAGGGGGAACTATGGCTACACCTTC.

The sample holds one count of this clone. The chain is built from TRBV6-5 and TRBJ2-1; D unclear. The ends were cut back, 1 base at V and 4 bases at J, with 11 bases in the middle. The CDR3 extends over 15 amino acids. The V gene's germline CDR1 is MNHEY and CDR2 SVGAGI. The CDR3 is CASSYYSAVYNEQFF. CDR3 coding DNA: TGTGCCAGCAGTTACTACAGCGCGGTGTACAATGAGCAGTTCTTC.

Only a few counts were recorded for this clone. The chain uses TRBV27 and TRBJ1-5; tentatively, D is TRBD1 (5 bases). Trimming shortened V by 2 bases and J by 1 base, and 15 bases separated the two germline ends. Germline loops: CDR1 MNHEY, CDR2 SMNVEV (reference sequence). CDR3 length: 17 residues. The CDR3 protein is CASSLIGQGGSNQPQHF. The CDR3 DNA is TGTGCCAGCAGTTTAATCGGGCAGGGAGGGAGCAATCAGCCCCAGCATTTT.

The rearrangement uses TRBV11-2 and TRBJ2-5; tentatively, D is TRBD2 (6 bases). This CDR3 contains 15 residues. Trimming removed 1 base at V and 5 bases at J, with 14 bases between. Germline CDR1 reads SGHAT; CDR2 reads FQNNGV. The CDR3 protein is CASSLGAGHLETQYF. The CDR3 nucleotides read TGTGCCAGCAGCTTAGGGGCGGGGCACCTGGAGACCCAGTACTTC.